This T cell receptor (beta chain) is from a study of beta chain features in type 1 diabetes. Study-wide background: The patient and healthy donor groups were comparable for age, gender and cell yields.

Regarding the study as a whole: The question of HLA type influencing TCRB rearrangement was one that remained unresolved here. All four CD4+ subsets of Type 1 diabetes patients contained TCRB CDR3s that were moderately but significantly shorter.

Reverse transcription of all isolated RNA meant that expressed TCRB transcripts were sequenced. Clones were read by immunoSEQ multiplex PCR, and TCRdb kept only the in-frame ones, dropping some. The repertoire holds some 220,000 clones, with 9.5% to 13% as singletons. CDR3 size: 14 residues. Germline values: CDR1 GTSNPN, CDR2 SVGIG (reference sequence). The V segment lost 3 bases and the J segment 4 bases; nucleotides outside the gene matches: 6. This clone came up a few times. Antigen: not known. The rearrangement joins TRBV30 to TRBJ1-2; TRBD1 matches 9 bases. Sequenced input: central memory CD4+ T cells from blood. The origin of this receptor is a man between 18 and 35 years old in good health. The CDR3 reads CAWRGDRDGYGYTF. The CDR3 DNA reads TGTGCCTGGAGGGGGGACAGGGACGGCTATGGCTACACCTTC.